A single TCR beta chain is shown here with its context. The sample originates from a study of blood T cell repertoires in COVID-19. Some clones are missing from TCRdb's copy, which holds only in-frame ones; the method was immunoSEQ multiplex PCR. The sample holds roughly 140,000 clones, 88% seen once. Germline CDR1 is MNHEY and CDR2 is SMNVEV (reference sequence). This CDR3 region has 17 residues. Trimming removed 6 bases from V and 5 bases from J; junction bases left unmatched: 8. This receptor was obtained from a middle-aged man with active or convalescent COVID-19. This chain joins TRBV27 and TRBJ2-2, with 14 bases identical to TRBD2. Sequencing was performed on peripheral blood. DNA for the CDR3: TGTGCCAGCAGCCCTTCCAGGACTAGCGGGAGGACCGGGGAGCTGTTTTTT. Translation: CASSPSRTSGRTGELFF.